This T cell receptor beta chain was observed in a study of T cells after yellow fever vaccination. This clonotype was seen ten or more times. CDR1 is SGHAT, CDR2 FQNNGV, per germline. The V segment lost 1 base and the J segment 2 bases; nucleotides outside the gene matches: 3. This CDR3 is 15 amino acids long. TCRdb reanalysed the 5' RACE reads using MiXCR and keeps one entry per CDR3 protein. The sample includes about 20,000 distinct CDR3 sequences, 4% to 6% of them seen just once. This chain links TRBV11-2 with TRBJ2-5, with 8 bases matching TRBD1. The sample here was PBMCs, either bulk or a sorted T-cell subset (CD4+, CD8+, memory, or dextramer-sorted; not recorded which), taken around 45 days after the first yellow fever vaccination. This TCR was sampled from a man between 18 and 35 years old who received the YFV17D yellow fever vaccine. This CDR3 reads CASSLGQGLQETQYF. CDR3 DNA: TGTGCCAGCAGCTTAGGACAGGGGTTACAAGAGACCCAGTACTTC.